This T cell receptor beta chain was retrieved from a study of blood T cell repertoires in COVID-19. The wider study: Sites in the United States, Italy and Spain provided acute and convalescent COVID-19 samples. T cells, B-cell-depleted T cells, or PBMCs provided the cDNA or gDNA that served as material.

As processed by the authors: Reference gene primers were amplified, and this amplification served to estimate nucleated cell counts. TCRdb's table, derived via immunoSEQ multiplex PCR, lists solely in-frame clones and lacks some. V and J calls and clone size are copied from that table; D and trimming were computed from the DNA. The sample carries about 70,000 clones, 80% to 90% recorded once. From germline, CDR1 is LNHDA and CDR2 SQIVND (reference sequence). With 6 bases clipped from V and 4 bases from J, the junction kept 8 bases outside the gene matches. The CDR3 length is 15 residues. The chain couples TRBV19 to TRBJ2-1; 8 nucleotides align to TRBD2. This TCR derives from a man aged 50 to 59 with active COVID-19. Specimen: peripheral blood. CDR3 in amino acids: CASRKSGSEYNEQFF. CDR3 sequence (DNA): TGTGCCAGTAGAAAGAGCGGGAGTGAGTACAATGAGCAGTTCTTC.